These T cell receptor beta chains were read from a single sample in a study of beta chain features in type 1 diabetes. TCRdb keeps only in-frame clones here, not all; method: immunoSEQ multiplex PCR. The repertoire holds 600,000 or so clones, with roughly an eighth as singletons. The sequenced sample consisted of naive CD4+ T cells from blood. The source of these receptors is a man between 18 and 35 years old with type 1 diabetes. Both conserved end residues are part of each CDR3. The D gene is left open where the match is weak. Where a row states a size, it is once, few, many or the class of an expanded clone; other rows omit it.

D: NA
size: few
J: TRBJ2-5
V: TRBV25-1
DNA: TGTGCCAGCAGTGACCCCATCCCCCAAGAGACCCAGTACTTC
CDR3: CASSDPIPQETQYF

D: TRBD2
size: few
J: TRBJ2-7
V: TRBV5-1
DNA: TGCGCCAGCAGCCACGGACTAGCGTCCTACGAGCAGTACTTC
CDR3: CASSHGLASYEQYF

D: NA
size: few
J: TRBJ2-7
V: TRBV11-2
DNA: TGTGCCAGCAGCAAAGGGAGAACCTACGAGCAGTACTTC
CDR3: CASSKGRTYEQYF

D: TRBD2
size: NA
J: TRBJ2-2
V: TRBV28
DNA: TGTGCCAGCCGAGGGACTAGCGAACACAGCCGAATTAGTTCCGGGGAGCTGTTTTTT
CDR3: CASRGTSEHSRISSGELFF

D: TRBD1
size: NA
J: TRBJ1-1
V: TRBV27
DNA: TGTGCCAGCAGTTCGGGACAGGGGAACACTGAAGCTTTCTTT
CDR3: CASSSGQGNTEAFF

D: NA
size: few
J: TRBJ1-1
V: TRBV11-2
DNA: TGTGCCAGCAGCTTAGTTAACGGGCCTCTTAGGGGCACTGAAGCTTTCTTT
CDR3: CASSLVNGPLRGTEAFF

D: NA
size: few
J: TRBJ2-1
V: TRBV7-9
DNA: TGTGCCAGCAGCTTAGGGCAGGGCGCATTCTTC
CDR3: CASSLGQGAFF

D: TRBD1
size: NA
J: TRBJ1-2
V: TRBV7-2
DNA: TGTGCCAGCAGCTCTCCCGACAGGGGAGACTATGGCTACACCTTC
CDR3: CASSSPDRGDYGYTF

D: NA
size: few
J: TRBJ2-5
V: TRBV7-2
DNA: TGTGCCAGCAGCCCCCCCCAAGAGACCCAGTACTTC
CDR3: CASSPPQETQYF

D: TRBD2
size: NA
J: TRBJ2-3
V: TRBV5-1
DNA: TGCGCCAGCAGCAAAAGGCTCGCGGGAGAGGGCACAGATACGCAGTATTTT
CDR3: CASSKRLAGEGTDTQYF

D: NA
size: NA
J: TRBJ2-7
V: TRBV5-4
DNA: TGTGCCAGCAGCCCGACAGGCGGGTACGAGCAGTACTTC
CDR3: CASSPTGGYEQYF

D: TRBD2
size: NA
J: TRBJ2-7
V: TRBV30
DNA: TGTGCCTGGAGTGTACTAGCGCGGACCCAAAGCTACGAGCAGTACTTC
CDR3: CAWSVLARTQSYEQYF

D: NA
size: NA
J: TRBJ2-1
V: TRBV11-2
DNA: TGTGCCAGCAGCTTAGCGGGCGGGTATGGGCAGTTCTTC
CDR3: CASSLAGGYGQFF

D: NA
size: few
J: TRBJ2-1
V: TRBV10-3
DNA: TGTGCCATCAGCAGCCCGGGAGTGAATGAGCAGTTCTTC
CDR3: CAISSPGVNEQFF

D: NA
size: NA
J: TRBJ2-5
V: TRBV6-1
DNA: TGTGCCAGCAGTGAAGCATGGGAGACCCAGTACTTC
CDR3: CASSEAWETQYF

D: NA
size: few
J: TRBJ1-1
V: TRBV10-3
DNA: TGTGCCATCAGTGTGGATAAGAAGAACACTGAAGCTTTCTTT
CDR3: CAISVDKKNTEAFF

D: NA
size: NA
J: TRBJ2-1
V: TRBV7-2
DNA: TGTGCCAGCCGAGGGCCGGGGCAAGGCTACAATGAGCAGTTCTTC
CDR3: CASRGPGQGYNEQFF

D: NA
size: few
J: TRBJ2-1
V: TRBV11-2
DNA: TGTGCCAGCAGAGCGCTGGGCGATGAGTTCCATGAGCAGTTCTTC
CDR3: CASRALGDEFHEQFF

D: TRBD2
size: NA
J: TRBJ2-1
V: TRBV15
DNA: TGTGCCACCAGCCCGAGGACTAGCTCAAATGAGCAGTTCTTC
CDR3: CATSPRTSSNEQFF

D: NA
size: NA
J: TRBJ2-3
V: TRBV5-6
DNA: TGTGCCAGCAGCTTGCCCTACTACGTGGGGTCTAGCACAGATACGCAGTATTTT
CDR3: CASSLPYYVGSSTDTQYF

D: NA
size: once
J: TRBJ1-3
V: TRBV14
DNA: TGTGCCAGCAGCCAAGGCGCGGTATCTGGAAACACCATATATTTT
CDR3: CASSQGAVSGNTIYF

D: NA
size: NA
J: TRBJ2-5
V: TRBV18
DNA: TGTGCCAGCTCACCCCGGGAGACAGTCCAGTACTTC
CDR3: CASSPRETVQYF

D: TRBD1
size: NA
J: TRBJ2-1
V: TRBV4-1
DNA: TGCGCCAGCAGCCAAGAGGCAGGGGGTAGGGGCCGCTACAATGAGCAGTTCTTC
CDR3: CASSQEAGGRGRYNEQFF

D: NA
size: NA
J: TRBJ2-3
V: TRBV5-4
DNA: TGTGCCAGCAGCTTAGCAACGGGGGCGGTAGATACGCAGTATTTT
CDR3: CASSLATGAVDTQYF

D: NA
size: NA
J: TRBJ2-7
V: TRBV14
DNA: TGTGCCAGCAGCCCGAGGGCGCAGGGCAGGTACGAGCAGTACTTC
CDR3: CASSPRAQGRYEQYF

D: NA
size: few
J: TRBJ2-5
V: TRBV7-6
DNA: TGTGCCAGCAGCCACAGGGTGGAGACCCAGTACTTC
CDR3: CASSHRVETQYF

D: TRBD2
size: NA
J: TRBJ2-3
V: TRBV7-9
DNA: TGTGCCAGCAGCCCTCCATCCACCGGGACTAGCGGGGTCACAGATACGCAGTATTTT
CDR3: CASSPPSTGTSGVTDTQYF

D: NA
size: few
J: TRBJ1-6
V: TRBV7-9
DNA: TGTGCCAGCACCTCCCTCGGGGATTCACCCCTCCACTTT
CDR3: CASTSLGDSPLHF

D: TRBD1
size: NA
J: TRBJ1-6
V: TRBV30
DNA: TGTGCCTGGGCACCGTGGGACAGGGGTTCACCCCTCCACTTT
CDR3: CAWAPWDRGSPLHF

D: NA
size: few
J: TRBJ1-1
V: TRBV6-4
DNA: TGTGCCAGCAGGCTAACAGGGTCGTACACTGAAGCTTTCTTT
CDR3: CASRLTGSYTEAFF

D: NA
size: few
J: TRBJ1-4
V: TRBV2
DNA: TGTGCCAGCAGTGGGACACCTTCAACTAATGAAAAACTGTTTTTT
CDR3: CASSGTPSTNEKLFF

D: TRBD2
size: NA
J: TRBJ2-1
V: TRBV30
DNA: TGTGCCTGGAGTGGACTAGCTTCCAATGAGCAGTTCTTC
CDR3: CAWSGLASNEQFF

D: NA
size: NA
J: TRBJ2-7
V: TRBV5-1
DNA: TGCGCCAGCAGCCCGCGGGACACCTACGAGCAGTACTTC
CDR3: CASSPRDTYEQYF

D: NA
size: NA
J: TRBJ2-5
V: TRBV25-1
DNA: TGTGCCAGCAGTAGACAGGAATCAACAGAGACCCAGTACTTC
CDR3: CASSRQESTETQYF

D: TRBD1
size: few
J: TRBJ1-1
V: TRBV4-3
DNA: TGCGCCAGCAGCCAGTTGACAGGGCTGAACACTGAAGCTTTCTTT
CDR3: CASSQLTGLNTEAFF

D: TRBD2
size: NA
J: TRBJ2-4
V: TRBV4-1
DNA: TGCGCCAGCAGCCAGGGGGGACTAGTGGGGGCCAAAAACATTCAGTACTTC
CDR3: CASSQGGLVGAKNIQYF

D: NA
size: NA
J: TRBJ1-5
V: TRBV30
DNA: TGTGCCTGGAGCCAGAGGGGCAATCAGCCCCAGCATTTT
CDR3: CAWSQRGNQPQHF

D: NA
size: NA
J: TRBJ1-3
V: TRBV21-1
DNA: TGTGCCAGCAGCAAAGCGCTTTCCGCAGACTCTGGAAACACCATATATTTT
CDR3: CASSKALSADSGNTIYF

D: NA
size: NA
J: TRBJ1-2
V: TRBV30
DNA: TGTGCCTGGGTAGGGGGAGGTTATGGCTACACCTTC
CDR3: CAWVGGGYGYTF

D: NA
size: NA
J: TRBJ1-4
V: TRBV7-2
DNA: TGTGCCAGCAGCTTAATTAGGGACGAAAAACTGTTTTTT
CDR3: CASSLIRDEKLFF

D: TRBD2
size: few
J: TRBJ2-3
V: TRBV4-2
DNA: TGTGCCAGCAGCCAAGATGCCCGGTGGGGGACTAGCGGCACAGATACGCAGTATTTT
CDR3: CASSQDARWGTSGTDTQYF

D: TRBD1
size: NA
J: TRBJ2-4
V: TRBV7-2
DNA: TGTGCCAGCAGCTTAGGTTGGGACAGGGATGGAAACATTCAGTACTTC
CDR3: CASSLGWDRDGNIQYF

D: TRBD2
size: NA
J: TRBJ2-1
V: TRBV9
DNA: TGTGCCAGCAGCGCCATGACTAGCGGGGCCTACAATGAGCAGTTCTTC
CDR3: CASSAMTSGAYNEQFF

D: NA
size: few
J: TRBJ1-5
V: TRBV5-1
DNA: TGCGCCAGCAGCTTGGAACCAAATCAGCCCCAGCATTTT
CDR3: CASSLEPNQPQHF

D: TRBD2
size: few
J: TRBJ2-2
V: TRBV4-2
DNA: TGTGCCAGCAGCGACGACATTGGGGGGGTCGCCGGGGAGCTGTTTTTT
CDR3: CASSDDIGGVAGELFF

D: NA
size: NA
J: TRBJ2-3
V: TRBV7-2
DNA: TGTGCCAGCAGCTTAAGAGCGCCAACAGATACGCAGTATTTT
CDR3: CASSLRAPTDTQYF

D: NA
size: NA
J: TRBJ2-6
V: TRBV11-2
DNA: TGTGCCAGCAGCTTAGTCGGCACCGGGGCCAACGTCCTGACTTTC
CDR3: CASSLVGTGANVLTF